The subject of this entry is one T cell receptor (beta chain). Antigen unknown. Method: immunoSEQ multiplex PCR; TCRdb's copy keeps in-frame clones and lacks some. The sample shows some 140,000 clones, roughly 86% of them seen only once. Germline CDR1 MNHEY, CDR2 SMNVEV (reference sequence). V lost 2 bases and J lost 0, with 8 bases in between. The CDR3 length is 14 residues. This sample is part of a study of cytomegalovirus exposure and HLA in healthy donors. Study-wide context: A later analysis reported the 90 to 150 validation repertoires used the same platform as the approximately 660 first-cohort repertoires.

Study conclusions and caveats: Published work reported that the classifier diagnosed cytomegalovirus status with high specificity and sensitivity. The authors enumerated over 150 TCR beta chains as linked to cytomegalovirus. Usually a TCR sequence was rare, but some public TCRs were found in many donors.

The gene calls are TRBV27 and TRBJ2-7; D is perhaps TRBD1 (5 bases). The sequence was obtained from a young woman in good health and CMV-seronegative. Source material: PBMCs. CDR3 sequence (DNA): TGTGCCAGCAGTTTAAACAGGCCCTCCTACGAGCAGTACTTC. This translates into CASSLNRPSYEQYF.